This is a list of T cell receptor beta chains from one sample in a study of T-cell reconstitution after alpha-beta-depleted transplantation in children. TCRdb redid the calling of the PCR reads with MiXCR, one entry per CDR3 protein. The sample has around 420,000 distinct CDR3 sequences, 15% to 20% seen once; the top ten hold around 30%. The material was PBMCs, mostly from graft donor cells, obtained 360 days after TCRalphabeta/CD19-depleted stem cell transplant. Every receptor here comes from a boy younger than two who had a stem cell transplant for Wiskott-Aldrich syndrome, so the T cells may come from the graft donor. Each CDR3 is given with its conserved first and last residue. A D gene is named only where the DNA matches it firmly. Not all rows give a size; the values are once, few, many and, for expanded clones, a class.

CAISSQGASNQPQHF,TGTGCCATCAGTTCGCAGGGGGCTAGCAATCAGCCCCAGCATTTT,TRBV10-3,NA,TRBJ1-5,TRBD1
CASSTGRAPWDTGELFF,TGTGCCAGCAGTACCGGCAGGGCCCCCTGGGACACCGGGGAGCTGTTTTTT,TRBV2,few,TRBJ2-2,NA
CASSPSPPSGSSYNEQFF,TGTGCCAGCAGCCCCTCCCCTCCTAGCGGGAGCTCTTACAATGAGCAGTTCTTC,TRBV11-1,few,TRBJ2-1,TRBD2
CASSPRAVLGTEAFF,TGTGCCAGCAGCCCGCGGGCCGTTTTGGGCACTGAAGCTTTCTTT,TRBV7-9,few,TRBJ1-1,NA
CATSDAGANNEQFF,TGTGCCACCAGTGATGCCGGGGCGAACAATGAGCAGTTCTTC,TRBV24-1,NA,TRBJ2-1,NA
CASSQRGFGRAFF,TGTGCCAGCAGTCAAAGGGGGTTCGGTAGAGCTTTCTTT,TRBV6-1,NA,TRBJ1-1,NA
CASSSGLNTDTQYF,TGCGCCAGCAGCTCAGGACTCAACACAGATACGCAGTATTTT,TRBV5-1,few,TRBJ2-3,NA
CASSFGLAGSDEQFF,TGCGCCAGCAGCTTTGGACTAGCGGGGAGTGATGAGCAGTTCTTC,TRBV5-1,NA,TRBJ2-1,TRBD2
CASSRRDPHTGELFF,TGTGCCAGCAGCCGTCGGGACCCCCACACCGGGGAGCTGTTTTTT,TRBV7-9,NA,TRBJ2-2,NA
CASSLMPYSYNEQFF,TGTGCCAGCAGCTTGATGCCTTACTCCTACAATGAGCAGTTCTTC,TRBV5-5,NA,TRBJ2-1,NA
CATSDSGDSYEQYF,TGTGCCACCAGTGATTCCGGGGACAGCTACGAGCAGTACTTC,TRBV24-1,NA,TRBJ2-7,TRBD1
CASSPGPTDTQYF,TGTGCCAGCAGTCCCGGACCCACAGATACGCAGTATTTT,TRBV6-1,many,TRBJ2-3,NA
CASSFRAPAVWEQYF,TGTGCCAGCAGCTTCCGGGCCCCCGCGGTTTGGGAGCAGTACTTC,TRBV5-6,NA,TRBJ2-7,NA
CASKPLQGAETQYF,TGTGCCAGCAAACCCCTACAGGGGGCAGAGACCCAGTACTTC,TRBV6-1,few,TRBJ2-5,TRBD1
CASSEAMSLPLHF,TGTGCCAGCAGTGAAGCGATGTCTTTACCCCTCCACTTT,TRBV6-1,few,TRBJ1-6,NA
CASSNRVATDTQYF,TGTGCCAGCAGTAACAGGGTAGCCACAGATACGCAGTATTTT,TRBV12-3/TRBV12-4,NA,TRBJ2-3,NA
CSARDTDRGTQYF,TGCAGTGCTAGAGACACGGATAGGGGTACGCAGTATTTT,TRBV20-1,many,TRBJ2-3,NA
CASSELGPNTEAFF,TGCGCCAGCAGTGAGCTCGGGCCGAACACTGAAGCTTTCTTT,TRBV10-2,NA,TRBJ1-1,NA
CASSDMGQNIQYF,TGTGCCAGCAGTGATATGGGGCAAAACATTCAGTACTTC,TRBV6-1,NA,TRBJ2-4,NA
CASSQVQRGNTGELFF,TGTGCCAGCAGCCAAGTGCAGCGGGGAAACACCGGGGAGCTGTTTTTT,TRBV4-2,NA,TRBJ2-2,TRBD2
CASSLAGNQDTQYF,TGTGCCAGCAGCTTAGCCGGGAACCAGGATACGCAGTATTTT,TRBV5-4,NA,TRBJ2-3,NA
CSALDTYEQYF,TGCAGTGCTCTCGACACTTACGAGCAGTACTTC,TRBV20-1,few,TRBJ2-7,NA
CSAIPSKRKKGVWDEQFF,TGCAGTGCTATACCGTCCAAGCGTAAGAAGGGGGTTTGGGATGAGCAGTTCTTC,TRBV20-1,NA,TRBJ2-1,NA
CASKIDRVDTQYF,TGTGCCAGCAAAATCGACAGGGTAGATACGCAGTATTTT,TRBV12-3/TRBV12-4,NA,TRBJ2-3,TRBD1
CATVPGQEGNEQFF,TGTGCCACCGTCCCGGGACAGGAAGGTAATGAGCAGTTCTTC,TRBV15,few,TRBJ2-1,TRBD1
CASSPRGAEGQPQHF,TGTGCCAGCAGCCCTCGGGGGGCGGAGGGTCAGCCCCAGCATTTT,TRBV6-5,many,TRBJ1-5,NA
CSVVHPTGPNTEAFF,TGCAGCGTTGTCCACCCCACAGGGCCTAACACTGAAGCTTTCTTT,TRBV29-1,many,TRBJ1-1,NA
CASSQLTSGGNEQFF,TGCGCCAGCAGCCAACTGACTAGCGGGGGGAATGAGCAGTTCTTC,TRBV5-1,few,TRBJ2-1,TRBD2
CASSTGTSYETQYF,TGCGCCAGCAGTACCGGGACTAGTTATGAGACCCAGTACTTC,TRBV10-1,NA,TRBJ2-5,TRBD2
CASRPTGAHNEQFF,TGTGCCAGCAGGCCTACAGGGGCGCACAATGAGCAGTTCTTC,TRBV7-2,NA,TRBJ2-1,TRBD1
CASSLDRGNTGELFF,TGCGCCAGCAGCTTGGACAGGGGGAACACCGGGGAGCTGTTTTTT,TRBV5-1,many,TRBJ2-2,TRBD1
CSVDLGEGYEQYF,TGCAGCGTTGATTTGGGGGAAGGCTACGAGCAGTACTTC,TRBV29-1,NA,TRBJ2-7,NA
CASKRDRDGYEQYF,TGTGCCAGTAAAAGGGACAGGGACGGCTACGAGCAGTACTTC,TRBV19,NA,TRBJ2-7,TRBD1
CASSNGGRDTGELFF,TGTGCCAGCAGCAATGGGGGACGGGACACCGGGGAGCTGTTTTTT,TRBV7-9,NA,TRBJ2-2,NA
CSVPSGRGLTYGYTF,TGCAGCGTTCCCTCCGGCAGGGGCTTGACCTATGGCTACACCTTC,TRBV29-1,NA,TRBJ1-2,NA
CASSLEPGGRETQYF,TGTGCCAGCAGCTTAGAACCGGGAGGGAGGGAGACCCAGTACTTC,TRBV7-7,NA,TRBJ2-5,TRBD2
CASSPLRQGGNTEAFF,TGTGCCAGCAGCCCGCTCCGACAGGGGGGGAACACTGAAGCTTTCTTT,TRBV7-9,NA,TRBJ1-1,TRBD1
CASSLEGAYNEQFF,TGTGCCAGCAGTCTAGAGGGGGCTTACAATGAGCAGTTCTTC,TRBV6-4,few,TRBJ2-1,TRBD1
CASSLILKGDNEQFF,TGCGCCAGCAGCTTGATCCTGAAGGGAGACAATGAGCAGTTCTTC,TRBV5-1,few,TRBJ2-1,NA
CASSTPASTGELFF,TGTGCCAGCAGTACCCCCGCGAGTACCGGGGAGCTGTTTTTT,TRBV28,many,TRBJ2-2,NA
CASPSGQETQYF,TGTGCCAGTCCTAGCGGGCAAGAGACCCAGTACTTC,TRBV7-9,NA,TRBJ2-5,TRBD2
CSVSGGYEQYF,TGCAGTGTGAGTGGGGGGTACGAGCAGTACTTC,TRBV20-1,many,TRBJ2-7,NA
CSASHPYHRYNEQFF,TGCAGTGCTAGCCATCCTTACCACAGGTACAATGAGCAGTTCTTC,TRBV20-1,few,TRBJ2-1,NA
CASSRSNSYNEQFF,TGTGCCAGCAGCCGAAGTAACTCCTACAATGAGCAGTTCTTC,TRBV11-2,many,TRBJ2-1,NA
CASSLGVPSGSLSYEQYF,TGTGCCAGCAGCTTAGGGGTTCCTAGCGGGAGTCTCTCCTACGAGCAGTACTTC,TRBV11-1,NA,TRBJ2-7,TRBD2
CATSDGTGGLETQYF,TGTGCCACCAGTGATGGGACAGGGGGTCTGGAGACCCAGTACTTC,TRBV24-1,NA,TRBJ2-5,TRBD1
CSARFAGTRIF,TGCAGTGCTCGATTCGCCGGGACTAGAATCTTC,TRBV20-1,few,TRBJ2-1,TRBD2
CASSLEGEGRNEQFF,TGTGCCAGCAGTTTAGAAGGGGAGGGGAGAAATGAGCAGTTCTTC,TRBV12-3/TRBV12-4,NA,TRBJ2-1,TRBD2
CASSFRLAGGTGELFF,TGTGCCAGCAGTTTCCGACTAGCGGGGGGCACCGGGGAGCTGTTTTTT,TRBV12-3/TRBV12-4,NA,TRBJ2-2,TRBD2
CACSRNPGQNSPFTYEQYF,TGTGCCTGCAGCCGCAACCCAGGACAGAATAGTCCTTTTACCTACGAGCAGTACTTC,TRBV3-1,NA,TRBJ2-7,NA
CAWSLTSAYNEQFF,TGTGCCTGGAGTTTGACTAGCGCCTACAATGAGCAGTTCTTC,TRBV30,NA,TRBJ2-1,TRBD2
CASSPGWDRDQPQHF,TGTGCCAGCAGCCCAGGCTGGGACAGGGACCAGCCCCAGCATTTT,TRBV5-6,few,TRBJ1-5,TRBD1
CASIPGTGAGFQETQYF,TGTGCCAGCATTCCGGGAACGGGAGCCGGCTTCCAAGAGACCCAGTACTTC,TRBV2,once,TRBJ2-5,NA
CASSLLRGSYNEQFF,TGTGCCAGCAGTTTATTGCGGGGTAGCTACAATGAGCAGTTCTTC,TRBV12-3/TRBV12-4,NA,TRBJ2-1,NA